These T cell receptor beta chains were read from a single sample in a study of early T cells in non-severe SARS-CoV-2 infection. MiXCR, run by TCRdb on the 5' RACE reads, gives a single entry per CDR3 protein. This sample has around 93,000 distinct CDR3 sequences; roughly 12% occur once, and the top ten carry approximately 4.4%. The sequencing here drew on whole blood, taken at baseline. The receptors here all came from an adult who was a healthcare worker with PCR-confirmed SARS-CoV-2 infection or an uninfected control (not recorded which). The CDR3 runs from the conserved cysteine through the conserved F or W. D genes are given only for firm matches.

TRBJ2-3 | TRBV7-6 | . | CASSLVVSTDTQYF
TRBJ2-2 | TRBV20-1 | . | CSATDLITNTGELFF
TRBJ2-3 | TRBV10-3 | . | CATLTPSTDTQYF
TRBJ1-5 | TRBV12-3/TRBV12-4 | TRBD1 | CASSLTGDQPQHF
TRBJ2-7 | TRBV27 | . | CASASHYEQYF
TRBJ2-3 | TRBV10-3 | . | CAISVTGDLISQYF
TRBJ1-1 | TRBV5-4 | . | CASSLARRDNTEAFF
TRBJ2-7 | TRBV6-6 | TRBD2 | CASSYPRLAGGPVEEQYF
TRBJ1-5 | TRBV27 | . | CASSSITGFGSNQPQHF
TRBJ2-7 | TRBV29-1 | . | CSTWDLKSYEQYF
TRBJ1-2 | TRBV2 | TRBD1 | CASSADRGGYGYTF
TRBJ1-1 | TRBV27 | . | CASRVNGSPEAFF
TRBJ2-5 | TRBV5-1 | . | CASSLSNQETQYF
TRBJ2-7 | TRBV28 | . | CASRVHYEQYF
TRBJ1-4 | TRBV19 | TRBD1 | CASSPSDRGNEKLFF
TRBJ2-7 | TRBV24-1 | . | CATSDFYEQYF
TRBJ2-7 | TRBV12-3/TRBV12-4 | TRBD1 | CASSFTGGNEQYF
TRBJ1-1 | TRBV7-9 | . | CASSLAPVGDTEAFF
TRBJ2-1 | TRBV7-2 | TRBD2 | CASSLVVAGGHRSEQFF
TRBJ2-1 | TRBV20-1 | . | CSAVTQWSVNEQFF
TRBJ1-2 | TRBV20-1 | . | CSARLDRNYGYTF
TRBJ2-1 | TRBV6-2/TRBV6-3 | . | CASSSRQVYNEQFF
TRBJ2-1 | TRBV19 | TRBD1 | CASSLLSVGQERNEQFF
TRBJ2-1 | TRBV6-1 | . | CASSLLGSSYNEQFF
TRBJ2-3 | TRBV5-5 | TRBD1 | CASSLASGQGNSGNTQYF
TRBJ1-1 | TRBV13 | . | CASSLENSEAFF
TRBJ2-5 | TRBV11-2 | . | CASSLSPGVQETQYF
TRBJ2-7 | TRBV20-1 | . | CSAPRGQGPYEQYF
TRBJ2-1 | TRBV12-3/TRBV12-4 | TRBD2 | CASRFSGGVGNEQFF